This T cell receptor (beta chain) was retrieved from a study of shared clonotypes between healthy human individuals. Turning to the study itself: CD4 naive cells filled three plates per donor, CD4 memory three, CD8 naive two and CD8 memory one.

This clone has a single count. The assay ran at deep level. In the original workflow: ImmunoSEQ junction-only sequences lacked quality scores, so their filtering differed. Profiling relied on immunoSEQ multiplex PCR, and the TCRdb table lists in-frame clones only, not all of them. D and trimming were read from the DNA, whereas the V and J calls and clone size are those reported in that table. The data hold over 2,000,000 clones, with approximately 92% observed a single time. Naive CD8 populations comprised CD45RO-negative cells positively selected for CCR7, excluding terminally differentiated effector memory CD45RA+ cells. Sequencing used naive CD8+ T cells from PBMCs. The origin of this receptor is a man aged 18-30 years in good health. Some clones in this sample may be carry-over from other donors' samples.

The CDR3 spells CASSSVSEPPYEQYF. The CDR3 bases are TGTGCCAGCAGCTCGGTCAGTGAGCCCCCCTACGAGCAGTACTTC. The rearrangement joins TRBV5-6 to TRBJ2-7, with D unclear. The CDR3 spans 15 residues. V shed 3 bases and J shed 2 bases, with 15 bases lying between them. CDR1 is SGHDT, CDR2 YYEEEE, per germline.